The following is a T cell receptor (beta chain) sequence with its context. Its antigen is unidentified. Gene names and germline refer to mouse. It was cDNA, reverse transcribed from extracted RNA, that served as the sequencing template. The repertoire was sequenced with immunoSEQ multiplex PCR; TCRdb's copy has only in-frame clones and lacks some. Listed for the sample are approximately 280,000 clones, none seen a single time. This sample was included in a study of CD8+ T cells in alopecia areata. Study in general: Skin was taken from 6-12-month-old C3H/HeJ graft donors that had spontaneous alopecia and grafted onto roughly 6-10-week-old female C3H/HeJ mice. Study results and limitations: In scalp samples, resident alphabeta T cells of normal skin are also sequenced. Affected lesional scalp, above all in alopecia totalis/universalis, was more clonal than normal scalp.

Cutaneous lymph nodes were pooled and cells sorted by CD4, CD8alpha, NKG2D, NKG2ACE and more. The receptor was isolated from a C3H/HeJ mouse with alopecia areata. The MHC haplotype of this mouse line is H2-k. The sample taken for sequencing was CD4+ T cells sorted from a lymph node.

The sequenced CDR3 bases are TGTGCCTGGAGTCTAGCGGGGGGGGGAAACACCGGG. This sequence encodes CAWSLAGGGNTG. The whole CDR3 sequence reads CAWSLAGGGNTGQLYF. The chain employs TRBV31 and TRBJ2-2; 7 nucleotides agree with TRBD2. The read halts 4 residues ahead of the CDR3 end, with the missing end drawn from the germline J gene. The CDR3 totals 16 residues. Germline V lookup: CDR1 GKSSPN, CDR2 SITVG. V gave up 0 bases and J gave up 1 base; unmatched junction bases: 5.